This T cell receptor (beta chain) was captured in a study of spatial heterogeneity in lung cancer. Study-wide results and limits: Tumor TCRs that were ubiquitous and expanded showed up in blood more at resection than follow-up.

The time point: sample taken at primary tumor resection. No cell sorting; template was whole RNA from tumor, lung tissue or PBMC. Samples were donated by 72 untreated early-stage non-small cell lung cancer patients. The germline V gene has CDR1 MDHEN and CDR2 SYDVKM. The CDR3 has 14 amino acids. J lost 8 bases, V lost 5 bases, and 3 bases had no gene match. This clonotype was detected only a few times. Its antigen remains unknown. Unique molecular identifiers tagged every individual TCR cDNA molecule. Each CDR3 protein gets one entry after TCRdb re-called the 5' RACE reads with MiXCR. Among about 95,000 distinct CDR3 sequences listed, approximately 8.9% were seen once.

This rearrangement joins TRBV28 to TRBJ2-1; 13 bases are a match to TRBD2. Sequenced here: PBMCs, sampled at surgery. This sequence originates from a male donor with early-stage non-small cell lung cancer. The CDR3 reads CASSRTSGSDEQFF. The CDR3 DNA reads TGTGCCAGCAGTCGGACTAGCGGGAGCGATGAGCAGTTCTTC.